The clone carrying this T cell receptor (beta chain) was counted at least ten times. Together with thyroid ultrasound, orbital computed tomography, serum thyroxine and TRAb, clinical symptoms were used for diagnoses. This record comes from a study of T cells in Graves' hyperthyroidism and ophthalmopathy. Trimming pared 0 bases from V and 7 bases from J, leaving 14 bases between. This CDR3 has 14 amino acids. From germline, CDR1 is SGHNT and CDR2 YYREEE (reference sequence). Amplified TCR beta CDR3 regions derived from RNA transcripts. The HTBI primer set served for first-round RT-PCR of the TCR CDR3. TCRdb re-derived calls from the multiplex PCR reads in MiXCR, one entry per CDR3 protein. The sample shows some 380,000 distinct CDR3 sequences, roughly 12% of them seen only once.

The V call is TRBV5-4, the J call TRBJ2-7; D uncertain. The sequencing sample was made of blood. The receptor's source is a man younger than 45 with Graves' hyperthyroidism that later progressed to Graves' ophthalmopathy. CDR3 nucleotides: TGTGCCAGCAGCTTGGAGGTGGAAGGTGGGGAGCAGTACTTC. Amino acids: CASSLEVEGGEQYF.